Shown below are 15 T cell receptor beta chains from a single sample sequenced in a study of cytomegalovirus exposure and HLA in healthy donors (TCRdb year 2017). Libraries came from the immunoSEQ multiplex PCR assay. For the multiplex PCR, a mixture combining 60 forward primers for TCR Vbeta segments and 13 reverse primers for TCR Jbeta segments was used. TCRdb's version of the immuneACCESS table is confined to in-frame rearrangements and falls short of the full clone set. An unresolved V gene accounts for under half of the shortfall where checked; the remainder is of unknown origin. The sample table records 100,000 to 150,000 clones. The top ten hold 2.5% to 3% of the sample. Material: PBMCs. The receptors were gathered from a man under 40 in good health and CMV-seronegative.

CDR3 in DNA: TGTGCCATCAGCCCCCGGGGCAGGGGGACTAATGAAAAACTGTTTTTT. This gives the protein CAISPRGRGTNEKLFF. V gene TRBV10-3 combines with J gene TRBJ1-4; the match to TRBD1 covers 7 bases. Per the germline V gene, CDR1 is ENHRY and CDR2 is SYGVKD. V trimming: 6 bases; J trimming: 2 bases; junction bases outside the gene matches: 9. The CDR3 contains 16 residues.

This chain links TRBV7-3 with TRBJ2-2, with 13 bases lining up with TRBD2. The CDR3 contains 17 residues. The V gene end was trimmed by 2 bases and the J gene end by 2 bases; junction bases not matched to a gene: 2. Germline lookup yields CDR1 SGHTA and CDR2 FQGTGA. CDR3 residues: CASSLGTSGINTGELFF. The DNA for the CDR3 is TGTGCCAGCAGCTTAGGGACTAGCGGGATTAACACCGGGGAGCTGTTTTTT.

This chain connects TRBV6-5 to TRBJ1-2; 8 bases match TRBD1. Germline CDR1 reads MNHEY; CDR2 reads SVGAGI. J gave up 4 bases and V 6 bases, and 7 bases lay outside the gene matches. The CDR3 extends over 14 amino acids. CDR3 DNA sequence: TGTGCCAGCAGCGTGGACAGGGCCCCCTATGGCTACACCTTC. Its translation is CASSVDRAPYGYTF.

The chain combines TRBV7-9 with TRBJ1-5; D is possibly TRBD1 (5 bases). The germline V and J ends were trimmed by 3 bases and 4 bases, with 19 bases remaining between them. The CDR3 is 17 residues long. Looked up from germline, CDR1 is SEHNR and CDR2 is FQNEAQ (reference sequence). DNA for the CDR3: TGTGCCAGCAGCTTTTTTCGACCGGGCCGACAGAATCAGCCCCAGCATTTT. Its translation is CASSFFRPGRQNQPQHF.

CDR3 sequence (DNA): TGTGCCAGCAGCTTAGGGGAGAATGGCTACACCTTC. Amino acids: CASSLGENGYTF. The rearrangement uses TRBV7-9 and TRBJ1-2; D not resolved. V was trimmed by 1 base and J by 6 bases, leaving 6 bases between them. Germline CDR1 SEHNR, CDR2 FQNEAQ (reference sequence). The CDR3 is made up of 12 amino acids. Full variable domain (missing parts from reference TRBV7-9 and TRBJ1-2): DTGVSQNPRHKITKRGQNVTFRCDPISEHNRLYWYRQTLGQGPEFLTYFQNEAQLEKSRLLSDRFSAERPKGSFSTLEIQRTEQGDSAMYLCASSLGENGYTFGSGTRLTVV.

The chain employs TRBV2 and TRBJ2-3; 11 bases align to TRBD2. The junction had 11 bases not matched to a gene; V was cut back by 3 bases and J by 0 bases. This CDR3 has 19 residues. CDR1 is SNHLY, CDR2 FYNNEI, per germline. The CDR3 loop is CASSDPGVAGGTSTDTQYF. CDR3 bases: TGTGCCAGCAGTGATCCGGGGGTAGCGGGAGGGACTAGCACAGATACGCAGTATTTT.

The V gene is TRBV19, the J gene TRBJ1-5; a weak D match, TRBD1 (6 bases). V was pared by 11 bases and J by 0 bases, with 14 bases between. Germline V gene sequence: CDR1 LNHDA, CDR2 SQIVND (reference sequence). This CDR3 has 14 amino acids. The CDR3 region has the DNA TGTGCCTCTAGGGGGGGTGATAGCAATCAGCCCCAGCATTTT. It is translated as CASRGGDSNQPQHF.

The V gene is TRBV5-4, the J gene TRBJ2-7, with 7 bases aligning to TRBD2. With 4 bases clipped from V and 7 bases from J, the junction kept 11 bases outside the gene matches. CDR3 size: 14 residues. Germline CDR1 and CDR2: SGHNT and YYREEE (reference sequence). The CDR3 DNA reads as TGTGCCAGCAGCCCCCGGACTGGAGCGGGGGAGCAGTACTTC. Translating it yields CASSPRTGAGEQYF.

The rearrangement links TRBV19 to TRBJ2-7; D might be TRBD1 (6 bases). Trimming stripped 4 bases from V and 2 bases from J, with 12 bases between. The germline V gene has CDR1 LNHDA and CDR2 SQIVND (reference sequence). The CDR3 spans 14 residues. In nucleotides, the CDR3 is TGTGCCAGTAGTACCCGGGACACAACCTACGAGCAGTACTTC. This gives the protein CASSTRDTTYEQYF.

The rearrangement uses TRBV5-1 and TRBJ2-7, with D maybe TRBD1 (6 bases). The germline V and J ends were trimmed by 6 bases and 4 bases, with 17 bases remaining between them. The CDR3 is made up of 14 amino acids. CDR1 is SGHRS, CDR2 YFSETQ, per germline. CDR3 sequence (DNA): TGCGCCAGCACCCACCCGGACAGCTATTACGAGCAGTACTTC. Translated, it gives CASTHPDSYYEQYF.

The chain is built from TRBV30 and TRBJ2-1; 7 bases match TRBD2. The trim removed 3 bases at V and 8 bases at J, leaving 10 bases unmatched. The V gene's germline CDR1 is GTSNPN and CDR2 SVGIG (reference sequence). This CDR3 is built from 14 residues. The CDR3 DNA reads TGTGCCTGGAGGGACGGACTAGAGTTTGATGAGCAGTTCTTC. Amino acid sequence: CAWRDGLEFDEQFF.

According to its frequency, this clone is medium-sized. The rearrangement joins TRBV21-1 to TRBJ2-7; TRBD2, the D gene given by the table, was not confirmed from the DNA. TRBV21-1 is given as a pseudogene. The CDR3 runs 21 residues. The CDR3 protein is CASSKEGLRNDGRTTSYEQYF. CDR3 sequence (DNA): TGTGCCAGCAGCAAAGAAGGACTCAGGAATGACGGGAGGACCACCTCCTACGAGCAGTACTTC.

This rearrangement joins TRBV7-3 to TRBJ1-1, with no clear D. Germline loops: CDR1 SGHTA, CDR2 FQGTGA. The CDR3 is 13 amino acids. With 6 bases removed from V and 1 base from J, the gap between germline ends came to 9 bases. The CDR3 nucleotides are TGTGCCAGCAGTTTTAACGGGAACACTGAAGCTTTCTTT. Its translation is CASSFNGNTEAFF. The variable domain in full, completed from reference TRBV7-3 and TRBJ1-1, reads GAGVSQTPSNKVTEKGKYVELRCDPISGHTALYWYRQSLGQGPEFLIYFQGTGAADDSGLPNDRFFAVRPEGSVSTLKIQRTERGDSAVYLCASSFNGNTEAFFGQGTRLTVV.

The chain joins TRBV7-9 to TRBJ2-7; 7 nucleotides align to TRBD2. With 5 bases clipped from V and 6 bases from J, the junction kept 10 bases outside the gene matches. This CDR3 has 14 residues. Germline CDR1 and CDR2: SEHNR and FQNEAQ (reference sequence). CDR3 in DNA: TGTGCCAGCAGCCTAGGGAGCGGGACGGGCGAGCAGTACTTC. Amino acids: CASSLGSGTGEQYF.

The gene calls are TRBV5-6 and TRBJ2-1, with 9 bases that match TRBD1. This CDR3 region has 16 residues. Germline V CDR1 and CDR2: SGHDT, YYEEEE. The trim removed 5 bases at V and 3 bases at J, leaving 9 bases unmatched. The CDR3 sequence is CASRDLGQGNYNEQFF. CDR3 in DNA: TGTGCCAGCAGGGACCTGGGACAGGGAAACTACAATGAGCAGTTCTTC.